This T cell receptor (beta chain) is from a study of T cells in narcolepsy. Across the study: Donors had narcolepsy type 1 or type 2, or were healthy controls.

Overall study findings and caveats: Autoreactive clonotypes reportedly recurred in blood of same and different patients, not controls. No autoreactive T cell clone sequences appeared in some memory CD4+ repertoires. Comparing one patient's CSF and blood CD4+ clonotypes highlighted HCRT- and TRIB2-specific autoreactive clonotypes.

About this clone itself: Its antigen remains unidentified.

Sequencing was performed with immunoSEQ multiplex PCR; in TCRdb, only in-frame clones are kept and a portion is missing. The table shows approximately 35,000 clones, with around 90% occurring only once. Germline CDR1 and CDR2: SGHAT and FQNNGV. Trimming cost V 5 bases and J 5 bases; bases outside gene matches: 14. The length of the CDR3 is 17 residues. This sequence originates from a human donor with narcolepsy. Sequenced material: CD45RA- memory CD4+ T cells from PBMCs. V usage is TRBV11-2 and J usage is TRBJ2-7; 11 bases map to TRBD2. CDR3: CASSAGKLAGVLHEQYF. In DNA, the CDR3 is TGTGCCAGCAGCGCCGGGAAACTAGCGGGAGTCTTACACGAGCAGTACTTC. The full variable domain, with the rest looked up from reference TRBV11-2 and TRBJ2-7, is EAGVAQSPRYKIIEKRQSVAFWCNPISGHATLYWYQQILGQGPKLLIQFQNNGVVDDSQLPKDRFSAERLKGVDSTLKIQPAKLEDSAVYLCASSAGKLAGVLHEQYFGPGTRLTVT.